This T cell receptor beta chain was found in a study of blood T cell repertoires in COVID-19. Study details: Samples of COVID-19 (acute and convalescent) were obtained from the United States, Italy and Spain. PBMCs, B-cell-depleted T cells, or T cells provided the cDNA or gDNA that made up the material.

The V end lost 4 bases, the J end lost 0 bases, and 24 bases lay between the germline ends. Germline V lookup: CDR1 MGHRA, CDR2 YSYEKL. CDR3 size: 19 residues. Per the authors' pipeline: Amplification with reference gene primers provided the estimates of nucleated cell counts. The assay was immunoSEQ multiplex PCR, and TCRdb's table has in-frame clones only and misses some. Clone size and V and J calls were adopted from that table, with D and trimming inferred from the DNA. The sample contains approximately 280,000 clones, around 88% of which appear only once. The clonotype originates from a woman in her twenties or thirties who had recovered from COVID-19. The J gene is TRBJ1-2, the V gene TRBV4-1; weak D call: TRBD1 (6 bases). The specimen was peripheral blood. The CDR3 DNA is TGCGCCAGCAGCCGGACCTGGGGGGGCAGGGGACGATCTAACTATGGCTACACCTTC. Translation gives CASSRTWGGRGRSNYGYTF.